This T cell receptor (beta chain) was sequenced in a study of blood T cell repertoires in COVID-19. Background on the study: Collection of acute and convalescent COVID-19 samples took place in the United States, Italy and Spain. Nucleic acid was either cDNA or gDNA, and it came from T cells, B-cell-depleted T cells, or PBMCs.

In the study's own analysis: Researchers report that nucleated cell counts were estimated from reference gene primer amplification. Sequencing used immunoSEQ multiplex PCR; TCRdb keeps in-frame clones, though not all of them. From that table come the V and J calls and clone size; the DNA was used to work out D and trimming. The sample lists 290,000 or so clones; 90% were seen once. Germline V gives CDR1 SNHLY, CDR2 FYNNEI. The CDR3 is 16 amino acids. Trimming pared 7 bases from V and 5 bases from J, leaving 23 bases between. This chain uses TRBV2 with TRBJ1-2; D is perhaps TRBD1 (5 bases). The specimen sequenced was PBMCs or T cells enriched from blood (not recorded which). The clonotype was recovered from a woman aged 18-29 years with acute COVID-19. CDR3 DNA sequence: TGTGCCAGCAAGGCGGTATCATTTAACGACAGATATGGCTACACCTTC. It encodes CASKAVSFNDRYGYTF. The full variable domain, completed using reference TRBV2 and TRBJ1-2, is EPEVTQTPSHQVTQMGQEVILRCVPISNHLYFYWYRQILGQKVEFLVSFYNNEISEKSEIFDDQFSVERPDGSNFTLKIRSTKLEDSAMYFCASKAVSFNDRYGYTFGSGTRLTVV.